Below, one T cell receptor (beta chain) is given with its context. Trimming left V 2 bases short and J 5 bases short, with 11 bases between. The CDR3 has 14 residues. The germline V gene encodes CDR1 SGHRS and CDR2 YFSETQ. The data derive from a study of blood T cells in healthy people across ages. With a J-beta primer mix and a sample-barcoded 5' primer, a second PCR ran about 7 to 11 cycles. TCRdb reprocessed the 5' RACE reads with MiXCR, giving one entry per CDR3 protein. The sample lists about 620,000 distinct CDR3 sequences, roughly half occurring once. The material sequenced was blood. The chain links TRBV5-1 to TRBJ1-5; TRBD1 is a possible D gene (5 bases). This receptor was identified in a woman aged 80 or over in good health. The CDR3 DNA reads TGCGCCAGCAGCTTTGCAGCGGGGCATCAGCCCCAGCATTTT. It translates to CASSFAAGHQPQHF.